This T cell receptor (beta chain) was sequenced during a study of blood T cell repertoires in COVID-19. This CDR3 comprises 17 residues. Germline CDR1 reads LNHDA; CDR2 reads SQIVND (reference sequence). J lost 2 bases, V lost 4 bases, and 11 bases had no gene match. Libraries were prepared by immunoSEQ multiplex PCR; TCRdb keeps only in-frame clonotypes and omits some of them. The table includes approximately 290,000 clones, roughly 89% detected once. Sequences were obtained from peripheral blood. The rearrangement uses TRBV19 and TRBJ1-3, with TRBD1 identical over 7 bases. The sequence came from a woman in her twenties or thirties with COVID-19, enrolled during active disease. This CDR3 is CASSTLTGRRAGNTIYF. In DNA form, the CDR3 reads TGTGCCAGTAGTACCTTGACAGGGCGGCGGGCTGGAAACACCATATATTTT. The full variable domain, rest sourced from reference TRBV19 and TRBJ1-3, is DGGITQSPKYLFRKEGQNVTLSCEQNLNHDAMYWYRQDPGQGLRLIYYSQIVNDFQKGDIAEGYSVSREKKESFPLTVTSAQKNPTAFYLCASSTLTGRRAGNTIYFGEGSWLTVV.